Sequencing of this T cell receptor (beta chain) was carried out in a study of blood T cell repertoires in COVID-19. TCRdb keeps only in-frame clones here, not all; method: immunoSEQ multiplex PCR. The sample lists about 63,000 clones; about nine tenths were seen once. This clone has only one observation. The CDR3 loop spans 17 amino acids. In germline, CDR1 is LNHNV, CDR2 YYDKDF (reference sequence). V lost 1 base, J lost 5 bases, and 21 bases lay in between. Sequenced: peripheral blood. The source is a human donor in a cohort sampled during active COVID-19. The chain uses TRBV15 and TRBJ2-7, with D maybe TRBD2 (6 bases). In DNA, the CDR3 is TGTGCCACCAGCAGAGGCCGGGTGGGGGGAAGGACGGACGAGCAGTACTTC. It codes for CATSRGRVGGRTDEQYF.